The TCR beta chain under discussion was sequenced for a study of STAT5B mutations in CD4+ large granular lymphocyte leukemia. Overall study findings and caveats: Patient CD4-sorted repertoires stayed more clonal than healthy ones after leukemic-clone removal.

Buffy coats from healthy blood donors served as controls. This CDR3 region has 15 residues. Trimming removed 8 bases at V and 2 bases at J, with 17 bases between. CDR1 and CDR2 (germline): MNHEY, SVGAGI. Only one count was recorded for this clone. The antigen is not known. The data were produced by immunoSEQ multiplex PCR, yet TCRdb's version contains in-frame clones alone and is incomplete. The data contain approximately 32,000 clones, approximately 88% of them singletons. Sequenced sample: CD4+ T cells from blood buffy coats. This clonotype was sampled from a human donor in good health. The chain links TRBV6-5 to TRBJ2-3; D may be TRBD1 (6 bases). The chain's CDR3 is CASSDTGRSTDTQYF. The CDR3 DNA reads as TGTGCCAGCTCCGACACAGGGCGCTCCACAGATACGCAGTATTTT.